The text below deals with one T cell receptor beta chain. The target antigen is unknown. The CDR3 is 17 amino acids. CDR1 and CDR2 (germline): SEHNR, FQNEAQ (reference sequence). Trimming at V came to 4 bases and at J to 6 bases, leaving 12 bases not matched to a gene. This sample is drawn from a study of cytomegalovirus exposure and HLA in healthy donors. Study-level results: Cytomegalovirus-associated status was assigned to approximately 160 TCR beta chains. In a later analysis, 15,000 to 20,000 TCR beta sequences were associated with HLA alleles at 0.05 false discovery rate. Reports described diagnosis of cytomegalovirus status by the classifier as highly specific and sensitive. Most TCR sequences showed up rarely, but some public TCRs showed up in many donors.

This PCR relied on a set of 60 Vbeta primers and 13 Jbeta primers. Sequencing used immunoSEQ multiplex PCR; TCRdb keeps in-frame clones, though not all of them. The table shows approximately 150,000 clones, with around 63% occurring only once. This chain connects TRBV7-9 to TRBJ1-1; 12 bases line up with TRBD1. The sequencing sample was made of PBMCs. The sequence derives from a young woman in good health and CMV-seropositive. The CDR3 sequence: CASSSTGGGTGGAEAFF. In nucleotides, the CDR3 is TGTGCCAGCAGCTCCACCGGGGGAGGGACAGGGGGCGCTGAAGCTTTCTTT.